The T cell receptor (beta chain) described here comes from a study of T-cell memory formation after mild COVID-19. This CDR3 spans 19 amino acids. Looked up from germline, CDR1 is SGHTA and CDR2 is FQGNSA. The ends lost 2 bases at V and 3 bases at J; junction bases unmatched: 13. For this clonotype: Antigen specificity is unknown.

Study results and limitations: Contracting clones, day 15 to 85, had balanced CD4/CD8, and later expanders favored CD4+.

cDNA libraries for TCR alpha and TCR beta, carrying sample barcodes and UMIs, came from 5'RACE with constant-segment primers. One entry per CDR3 protein results from TCRdb running MiXCR on the 5' RACE reads. The sample has 140,000 to 150,000 distinct CDR3 sequences; roughly 19% are singletons. Sequenced input: PBMCs or a T cell subset sorted from them (not recorded which). The chain links TRBV7-2 to TRBJ1-1, with 12 bases matching TRBD1. The clonotype was recovered from an adult woman who had mild COVID-19 (a few samples of this study predate the infection). Cell type and time point are not known. The CDR3 DNA sequence: TGTGCCAGCAGCTTAACGGTGGGACAGGGGGCTGGTAAGGACACTGAAGCTTTCTTT. Translated, it gives CASSLTVGQGAGKDTEAFF.